This TCR beta chain appears in the sequencing data of a study of cytomegalovirus exposure and HLA in healthy donors. Study as a whole: Approximately 200 million T cells yielded 100 million or so unique TCR beta sequences in earlier analysis. The study's findings and limits: Presence/absence analyses assumed roughly uniform sequencing depth across donors. Most likely, a cluster of highly shared sequence variants arose as a sequencing artifact.

The CDR3 totals 14 residues. CDR1 and CDR2 from the germline V gene are GTSNPN and SVGIG (reference sequence). V was cut by 1 base and J by 3 bases, with 13 bases left in between. PCR used 60 Vbeta primers and 13 Jbeta primers. Original handling: Approximately 11 million of the about 80 million unique TCR beta chains counted in a later analysis were shared. Sequencing was performed with immunoSEQ multiplex PCR; in TCRdb, only in-frame clones are kept and a portion is missing. V and J calls and clone size are as listed in that table; D and trimming were resolved from the DNA. The data show 200,000 to 250,000 clones, 75% to 85% seen once. In regard to this clone: Antigen: not known.

This chain connects TRBV30 to TRBJ2-7; a weak D match, TRBD1 (6 bases). The specimen was PBMCs. The receptor was derived from a woman between 40 and 50 years old in good health and CMV-seronegative. CDR3 DNA sequence: TGTGCCTGGAGTGGTACAGGGTTAGACTACGAGCAGTACTTC. Protein product: CAWSGTGLDYEQYF.